These 19 T cell receptor beta chains were all obtained from the same sample, sequenced in a study of high-grade serous ovarian cancer treatment subgroups. Tumor samples were taken before definitive surgery or chemotherapy. Some clones are missing from TCRdb's copy, which holds only in-frame ones; the method was immunoSEQ multiplex PCR. Found here are nearly 8,000 clones, 65% to 75% of them singletons; the top ten hold 5.8%. The specimen was tumor tissue. These receptors came from a human donor with high-grade serous ovarian cancer.

The chain couples TRBV7-8 to TRBJ2-7; a weak D match, TRBD2 (6 bases). This CDR3 spans 16 amino acids. V gave up 5 bases and J gave up 5 bases, with 22 bases separating them. Per the germline V gene, CDR1 is SGHVS and CDR2 is FQNEAQ. CDR3 residues: CASSPPPGTPTHEQYF. The CDR3 nucleotides read TGTGCCAGCAGCCCCCCACCCGGGACTCCAACCCACGAGCAGTACTTC. The whole variable domain, remainder taken from reference TRBV7-8 and TRBJ2-7, is GAGVSQSPRYKVAKRGQDVALRCDPISGHVSLFWYQQALGQGPEFLTYFQNEAQLDKSGLPSDRFFAERPEGSVSTLKIQRTQQEDSAVYLCASSPPPGTPTHEQYFGPGTRLTVT.

This chain links TRBV10-2 with TRBJ1-2; D is uncertain. Deletions cut 4 bases from V and 3 bases from J, with 15 bases between. CDR3 length equals 15 residues. From germline, CDR1 is WSHSY and CDR2 SAAADI. For the CDR3, the DNA is TGCGCCAGCAGTGTAGCAAGAGGTAGAGACTATGGCTACACCTTC. It codes for CASSVARGRDYGYTF.

The J gene is TRBJ1-5, the V gene TRBV29-1; 9 bases fit TRBD1. Germline CDR1 SQVTM, CDR2 ANQGSEA. Losses at the gene ends were 6 bases for V and 3 bases for J; bases not matched to a gene: 9. The CDR3 sequence is 15 residues long. The CDR3 region has the DNA TGCAGCGTACACAGGGGGCAGTGCGTCAATCAGCCCCAGCATTTT. Protein sequence: CSVHRGQCVNQPQHF.

This clone is labeled as medium-sized. The chain couples TRBV30 to TRBJ2-1; 8 bases map to TRBD2. Unmatched junction bases numbered 5, after V lost 3 bases and J lost 4 bases. The CDR3 is 14 residues long. Germline CDR1 GTSNPN, CDR2 SVGIG (reference sequence). The CDR3 spells CAWRASGPYNEQFF. DNA for the CDR3: TGTGCCTGGAGGGCTAGCGGGCCGTACAATGAGCAGTTCTTC.

The rearrangement links TRBV19 to TRBJ2-5; a possible D gene is TRBD2 (6 bases). Per the germline V gene, CDR1 is LNHDA and CDR2 is SQIVND (reference sequence). The CDR3 runs 14 residues. Trimming cost V 5 bases and J 2 bases, with 12 bases left between them. CDR3 sequence reads: CASSPRAGQETQYF. The DNA of the CDR3 is TGTGCCAGTAGTCCTAGGGCGGGGCAAGAGACCCAGTACTTC.

This clone was recorded once. The rearrangement joins TRBV7-3 to TRBJ2-5; D call uncertain. V was clipped by 5 bases and J by 2 bases, with 9 bases between them. The CDR3 consists of 13 residues. Germline V CDR1 and CDR2: SGHTA, FQGTGA. CDR3 nucleotide sequence: TGTGCCAGCAGCACGACTCATCAAGAGACCCAGTACTTC. It specifies CASSTTHQETQYF. Combining the CDR3 with reference TRBV7-3 and TRBJ2-5 gives the whole variable domain GAGVSQTPSNKVTEKGKYVELRCDPISGHTALYWYRQSLGQGPEFLIYFQGTGAADDSGLPNDRFFAVRPEGSVSTLKIQRTERGDSAVYLCASSTTHQETQYFGPGTRLLVL.

This clone was observed a few times. The CDR3 here is CASSLGQGSNQPQHF. The CDR3 region has the DNA TGTGCCAGCAGCTTAGGACAGGGTAGCAATCAGCCCCAGCATTTT. The chain employs TRBV7-9 and TRBJ1-5; 7 nucleotides line up with TRBD1. This CDR3 is built from 15 residues. CDR1 and CDR2 from the germline V gene are SEHNR and FQNEAQ (reference sequence). J gave up 0 bases and V 1 base, and 0 bases lay outside the gene matches.

The chain has TRBV4-3 and TRBJ1-6; 11 positions match TRBD1. CDR3 length equals 14 residues. Germline V lookup: CDR1 LGHNA, CDR2 YSLEER. Trimming removed 6 bases from V and 10 bases from J; junction bases left unmatched: 5. The CDR3 is CASSQGQGGSPLHF. The CDR3 DNA sequence: TGCGCCAGCAGTCAGGGACAGGGGGGATCACCCCTCCACTTT.

The chain links TRBV27 to TRBJ2-2, with D possibly TRBD1 on 6 matching bases. The germline gives CDR1 MNHEY, CDR2 SMNVEV (reference sequence). The length of the CDR3 is 13 residues. V was cut by 2 bases and J by 7 bases, with 8 bases left in between. CDR3 region: CASSLQGIGELFF. CDR3 DNA sequence: TGTGCCAGCAGTTTACAGGGGATCGGGGAGCTGTTTTTT.

Only one count was recorded for this clone. The chain employs TRBV27 and TRBJ2-5; D call uncertain. Germline lookup yields CDR1 MNHEY and CDR2 SMNVEV (reference sequence). This CDR3 is 14 amino acids long. Trimming removed 5 bases from V and 5 bases from J, with 15 bases in between. In DNA, the CDR3 is TGTGCCAGCAGTCGAGCCCAGAAGATCGAGACCCAGTACTTC. Amino acid sequence: CASSRAQKIETQYF.

The chain links TRBV5-5 to TRBJ2-7; the match to TRBD2 covers 7 bases. The CDR3 consists of 14 residues. V lost 1 base and J lost 1; bases outside the gene matches: 2. Germline CDR1 reads SGHKS; CDR2 reads YYEKEE (reference sequence). The CDR3 DNA sequence: TGTGCCAGCAGCTTGTTGGGAGGGTCCTACGAGCAGTACTTC. Translation: CASSLLGGSYEQYF.

This clone was detected once. The chain uses TRBV18 and TRBJ1-5; D is uncertain. There are 16 residues in the CDR3. Germline V gene lookup returns CDR1 KGHSH and CDR2 LQKENI. Trimming pared 3 bases from V and 4 bases from J, leaving 16 bases between. The CDR3 is CASSPPGRGENQPQHF. The CDR3 DNA reads as TGTGCCAGCTCACCGCCCGGGCGGGGAGAAAATCAGCCCCAGCATTTT.

The gene calls are TRBV28 and TRBJ1-2, with 8 bases matching TRBD1. CDR1 and CDR2 (germline): MDHEN, SYDVKM. The V gene end was trimmed by 7 bases and the J gene end by 8 bases; junction bases not matched to a gene: 12. This CDR3 has 14 residues. The CDR3 coding sequence is TGTGCCAGCACCACGGCGGCAGGGGGCGACGGCTACACCTTC. Its translation: CASTTAAGGDGYTF.

The CDR3 DNA reads TGTGCCAGCAGCTTAAAGGGGTTGAACACTGAAGCTTTCTTT. Its translation: CASSLKGLNTEAFF. The chain carries TRBV7-2 and TRBJ1-1; possibly TRBD1 for D (5 bases). This CDR3 is 14 amino acids long. V was pared by 2 bases and J by 0 bases, with 7 bases between. Germline-derived CDR1 and CDR2 are SGHTA and FQGNSA.

This chain connects TRBV28 to TRBJ2-5; 8 bases map to TRBD1. Germline V CDR1 and CDR2: MDHEN, SYDVKM. The CDR3 has 14 residues. J gave up 4 bases and V 6 bases, and 7 bases lay outside the gene matches. CDR3 residues: CASRVGQGGETQYF. The CDR3 DNA reads as TGTGCCAGCAGGGTTGGACAGGGCGGAGAGACCCAGTACTTC.

As to this clone: Other DNA sequences in the same sample also yield this CDR3. V usage is TRBV11-3 and J usage is TRBJ2-3; D remains ambiguous. The CDR3 is made up of 18 amino acids. The germline V gene has CDR1 SGHNT and CDR2 YENEEA. Deletions cut 0 bases from V and 3 bases from J, with 19 bases between. This CDR3 is CASSLDLLMGKPTDTQYF. The CDR3 region has the DNA TGTGCCAGCAGCTTAGACCTCCTTATGGGGAAGCCTACAGATACGCAGTATTTT.

J is TRBJ2-3 and V is TRBV9; D possibly corresponds to TRBD2 (5 bases). In germline, CDR1 is SGDLS, CDR2 YYNGEE. Trimming removed 3 bases at V and 0 bases at J, with 11 bases between. The CDR3 covers 15 residues. CDR3: CASSGERTSTDTQYF. The CDR3 DNA follows: TGTGCCAGCAGCGGAGAGCGGACTAGCACAGATACGCAGTATTTT.

The V and J genes are TRBV7-2 and TRBJ1-2; TRBD1 agrees at 7 bases. The CDR3 has 14 amino acids. CDR1 and CDR2 (germline): SGHTA, FQGNSA. The V gene end was trimmed by 2 bases and the J gene end by 8 bases; junction bases not matched to a gene: 8. The CDR3 DNA sequence: TGTGCCAGCAGCTTACCGACAGGGAGTCGGGGCTACACCTTC. Its translation: CASSLPTGSRGYTF.

This sequence joins TRBV11-2 and TRBJ2-7, with 9 bases lining up with TRBD1. CDR1 and CDR2 from the germline V gene are SGHAT and FQNNGV. CDR3 length: 15 amino acids. The junction had 5 bases not matched to a gene; V was cut back by 2 bases and J by 3 bases. CDR3: CASSLWQDRGYEQYF. CDR3 nucleotide sequence: TGTGCCAGCAGCTTATGGCAGGACAGGGGCTACGAGCAGTACTTC.